These 26 T cell receptor beta chains came from one sample sequenced in a study of T cell responses to AZD1222 COVID-19 vaccine. Sequencing used immunoSEQ multiplex PCR; TCRdb keeps in-frame clones, though not all of them. This sample has 100,000 to 150,000 clones; about 92% occur once, and the top ten carry about 7.5%. The specimen comprised peripheral blood, sampled 28 days after the second AZD1222 dose. These receptors originate from an adult who received the AZD1222 COVID-19 vaccine.

The chain uses TRBV28 and TRBJ1-2; no reliable D call. Germline assignment: CDR1 MDHEN and CDR2 SYDVKM. Between the trimmed V and J ends, which lost 6 bases and 6 bases, there was a span of 14 bases. This CDR3 is built from 13 residues. The CDR3 spells CASSTDFRNGYTF. CDR3 coding DNA: TGTGCCAGCAGCACTGACTTTCGTAATGGCTACACCTTC.

The chain has TRBV2 and TRBJ2-5; 7 nucleotides match TRBD2. The junction had 4 bases not matched to a gene; V was cut back by 7 bases and J by 2 bases. CDR1 is SNHLY, CDR2 FYNNEI, per germline. The CDR3 sequence is 13 residues long. The CDR3 sequence: CASMGGSQETQYF. The CDR3 DNA reads as TGTGCCAGCATGGGAGGGTCACAAGAGACCCAGTACTTC.

V gene TRBV7-8 combines with J gene TRBJ2-5; 9 positions match TRBD2. CDR1 is SGHVS and CDR2 is FQNEAQ in the germline V gene. Losses at the gene ends were 4 bases for V and 5 bases for J; bases not matched to a gene: 14. The CDR3 runs to 17 residues. CDR3 DNA: TGTGCCAGCAGCTCGTTCGGGACTAGCATAACTGTGGAGACCCAGTACTTC. Its translation is CASSSFGTSITVETQYF.

This chain connects TRBV12-3 or TRBV12-4 to TRBJ2-2; no clear D gene. The CDR3 runs to 11 residues. Trimming took off 5 bases at V and 2 bases at J, with 0 bases between the two ends. This chain's CDR3 is CASSNTGELFF. The CDR3 nucleotides are TGTGCCAGCAGTAACACCGGGGAGCTGTTTTTT.

The rearrangement uses TRBV5-1 and TRBJ2-5; D gene ambiguous. This CDR3 has 14 amino acids. Trimming left V 0 bases short and J 4 bases short, with 10 bases between. The germline CDR1 and CDR2 sequences are SGHRS and YFSETQ. The CDR3 here is CASSLAGPGETQYF. CDR3 DNA sequence: TGCGCCAGCAGCTTGGCCGGGCCCGGAGAGACCCAGTACTTC.

The chain employs TRBV24-1 and TRBJ2-1, with D unclear. The CDR3 loop spans 16 amino acids. V lost 4 bases and J lost 1, with 13 bases in between. Germline V lookup: CDR1 KGHDR, CDR2 SFDVKD. CDR3 in DNA: TGTGCCACCAGTGACCCTTCCCGTGAATCCTACAATGAGCAGTTCTTC. It codes for CATSDPSRESYNEQFF.

To note about this clone: A junction boundary mismatches the germline segment, possibly from a read error. The V call is TRBV7-7, the J call TRBJ2-5; a weak D match, TRBD2 (7 bases). CDR1 and CDR2 (germline): SSHAT, FNYEAQ (reference sequence). The CDR3 contains 13 residues. CDR3 nucleotides: TGTGCTAGCAGCCCGGGGGGCGGAGAGACCCAGTACTTC. Residues: CASSPGGGETQYF.

The V and J genes are TRBV12-5 and TRBJ2-5, with D tentatively TRBD1 or TRBD2 (6 bases each). The germline V and J ends were trimmed by 6 bases and 12 bases, with 14 bases remaining between them. The CDR3 totals 11 residues. Germline CDR1 is LGHNT and CDR2 is FRNRAP. CDR3 nucleotides: TGTGCTAGTGGGACAACAGGGAGGAAGTACTTC. This codes for CASGTTGRKYF.

The chain carries TRBV3-1 (or the pseudogene TRBV3-2) and TRBJ2-7, with 10 bases matching TRBD1. The CDR3 spans 12 residues. From germline, CDR1 is LGHDT and CDR2 YNNKEL (reference sequence). Losses at the gene ends were 5 bases for V and 6 bases for J; bases not matched to a gene: 1. CDR3 in amino acids: CASSDRGLEQYF. The CDR3 DNA reads as TGTGCCAGCAGCGACAGGGGGCTCGAGCAGTACTTC.

The CDR3 sequence is CATSDLTIDRGGYNEQFF. CDR3 DNA: TGTGCCACCAGTGATCTTACAATCGACAGGGGGGGTTACAATGAGCAGTTCTTC. The rearrangement joins TRBV24-1 to TRBJ2-1; 9 nucleotides agree with TRBD1. Germline V lookup: CDR1 KGHDR, CDR2 SFDVKD. The V segment lost 3 bases and the J segment 4 bases; nucleotides outside the gene matches: 12. This CDR3 region has 18 residues.

The gene calls are TRBV4-2 and TRBJ1-3, with 10 bases that match TRBD1. The ends lost 1 base at V and 6 bases at J; junction bases unmatched: 6. The CDR3 has 16 residues. The germline V gene encodes CDR1 LGHNA and CDR2 YNFKEQ. The CDR3: CASSQARDRGENTIYF. The DNA of the CDR3 is TGTGCCAGCAGCCAAGCCAGGGACAGGGGCGAAAACACCATATATTTT.

The chain joins TRBV18 to TRBJ1-2; D ambiguous. Looked up from germline, CDR1 is KGHSH and CDR2 is LQKENI. V shed 3 bases and J shed 7 bases, with 9 bases lying between them. The CDR3 loop spans 12 amino acids. CDR3 DNA: TGTGCCAGCTCACCGGTAGGGTTTGGCTACACCTTC. Translating gives CASSPVGFGYTF.

This clone was detected once. The V gene is TRBV19, the J gene TRBJ1-1; weak D call: TRBD1 (6 bases). The CDR3 loop spans 13 amino acids. The germline V gene encodes CDR1 LNHDA and CDR2 SQIVND (reference sequence). V lost 10 bases to trimming and J lost 0 bases, with 12 bases between them. The CDR3 region is CATSQGMNTEAFF. The CDR3 coding sequence is TGTGCCACCTCACAGGGAATGAACACTGAAGCTTTCTTT.

This sequence joins TRBV6-1 and TRBJ1-5, with D uncertain. Between the trimmed V and J ends, which lost 2 bases and 4 bases, there was a span of 9 bases. The CDR3 consists of 14 residues. In germline, CDR1 is MNHNS, CDR2 SASEGT. The CDR3 loop reads CASSEKPGNQPQHF. The CDR3 DNA reads as TGTGCCAGCAGTGAAAAGCCGGGGAATCAGCCCCAGCATTTT.

The V call is TRBV12-3 or TRBV12-4, the J call TRBJ2-7, with 8 bases that match TRBD1. With V trimmed by 5 bases and J by 2 bases, 2 bases remained unmatched. This CDR3 is 13 amino acids long. CDR3 DNA sequence: TGTGCCAGCAGTCTACAGGGGGCCTACGAGCAGTACTTC. Protein product: CASSLQGAYEQYF.

This clone was seen a few times. This chain joins TRBV19 and TRBJ1-1; D gene unclear. Germline loops: CDR1 LNHDA, CDR2 SQIVND (reference sequence). The CDR3 is made up of 13 amino acids. With 7 bases removed from V and 6 bases from J, the gap between germline ends came to 15 bases. The CDR3 loop reads CASTRGMDAEAFF. CDR3 DNA: TGTGCCAGTACTCGGGGAATGGACGCTGAAGCTTTCTTT.

The chain links TRBV3-1 (or the pseudogene TRBV3-2) to TRBJ1-6; D remains ambiguous. V was shortened by 1 base and J by 5 bases, with 9 bases between the two germline ends. This CDR3 comprises 15 residues. From germline, CDR1 is LGHDT and CDR2 YNNKEL (reference sequence). Written as DNA, the CDR3 is TGTGCCAGCAGCCAAGCGCGACTAAATAATTCACCCCTCCACTTT. It yields the protein CASSQARLNNSPLHF.

The J gene is TRBJ2-1, the V gene TRBV20-1, with unresolved D. Germline V gene sequence: CDR1 DFQATT, CDR2 SNEGSKA (reference sequence). The CDR3 has 12 amino acids. Trimming stripped 3 bases from V and 5 bases from J, with 8 bases between. The CDR3, as DNA: TGCAGTGCTAGTTTGGAAGACAATGAGCAGTTCTTC. Translated: CSASLEDNEQFF.

This chain uses TRBV5-5 with TRBJ2-7; perhaps TRBD1 as D (5 bases). CDR3 length: 15 residues. Germline V lookup: CDR1 SGHKS, CDR2 YYEKEE (reference sequence). V lost 4 bases and J 4 bases, leaving 18 bases between the germline ends. Written as DNA, the CDR3 is TGTGCCAGCAGCCTCATGGCAGGGTTGAAGTACGAGCAGTACTTC. Amino acid sequence: CASSLMAGLKYEQYF.

This clone occurred a few times. This CDR3 is also generated by other DNA sequences in the sample. V and J are TRBV28 and TRBJ2-7; TRBD2 matches 12 bases. CDR1 is MDHEN and CDR2 is SYDVKM in the germline V gene. The V gene end was trimmed by 4 bases and the J gene end by 3 bases; junction bases not matched to a gene: 1. The CDR3 is 14 residues long. The CDR3, as DNA: TGTGCCAGCAGTTGGACTAGCGGGAACTACGAGCAGTACTTC. The encoded protein is CASSWTSGNYEQYF.

The chain recombines TRBV21-1 with TRBJ1-6. TRBV21-1 is a documented pseudogene. This CDR3 region has 12 residues. CDR3 in DNA: TGTGCCAGCAGCCCACTTAATTCACCCCTCCACTTT. Protein: CASSPLNSPLHF.

The genes are TRBV5-1 and TRBJ2-6, with D possibly being TRBD1 or TRBD2 (5 bases each). This CDR3 spans 14 amino acids. V lost 6 bases and J 2 bases, leaving 9 bases between the germline ends. Germline-derived CDR1 and CDR2 are SGHRS and YFSETQ. CDR3 region: CASMGVPGANVLTF. The DNA of the CDR3 is TGCGCCAGCATGGGGGTTCCTGGGGCCAACGTCCTGACTTTC.

The genes are TRBV9 and TRBJ1-1, with D unclear. In germline, CDR1 is SGDLS, CDR2 YYNGEE. This CDR3 spans 15 amino acids. Deletions cut 4 bases from V and 0 bases from J, with 13 bases between. CDR3 in DNA: TGTGCCAGCAGCCCAAGCGACGGAATGAACACTGAAGCTTTCTTT. It specifies CASSPSDGMNTEAFF.

The chain couples TRBV6-2 or TRBV6-3 to TRBJ2-2, with D possibly being TRBD2 (6 bases). Deletions cut 6 bases from V and 7 bases from J, with 18 bases between. The CDR3 covers 15 residues. The germline V gene encodes CDR1 MNHEY and CDR2 SVGEGT. The CDR3 bases are TGTGCCAGCAGCCACCGGGACTGGTGGTTCGGGGAGCTGTTTTTT. Protein sequence: CASSHRDWWFGELFF.

The J gene is TRBJ2-5, the V gene TRBV28; D tentatively fits TRBD1 or TRBD2 (6 bases each). The length of the CDR3 is 16 residues. Trimming removed 3 bases from V and 5 bases from J, with 19 bases in between. In germline, CDR1 is MDHEN, CDR2 SYDVKM. CDR3 nucleotides: TGTGCCAGCAGTTTGCCTAATCTAGGGGGGAGGGAGACCCAGTACTTC. Protein product: CASSLPNLGGRETQYF.

V gene TRBV29-1 combines with J gene TRBJ2-5, with 8 nucleotides matching TRBD2. CDR3 size: 13 residues. Germline CDR1 is SQVTM and CDR2 is ANQGSEA. CDR3 amino acids: CTITAGGVETQYF. The CDR3 bases are TGCACCATAACTGCGGGGGGCGTAGAGACCCAGTACTTC.